Detailed here is one T cell receptor (beta chain). This entry comes from a study of blood T cell repertoires in COVID-19. Study context: From T cells, B-cell-depleted T cells, or PBMCs came the material, which was cDNA or gDNA.

Trimming left V 4 bases short and J 5 bases short, with 12 bases between. The CDR3 is 14 amino acids. Germline CDR1 SGDLS, CDR2 YYNGEE. Libraries were prepared by immunoSEQ multiplex PCR; TCRdb keeps only in-frame clonotypes and omits some of them. The table lists around 260,000 clones, about 89% of them singletons. This chain connects TRBV9 to TRBJ2-2; D gene ambiguous. Sample: peripheral blood. This TCR derives from a middle-aged man who had recovered from COVID-19. The CDR3 region is CASSPAGYTGELFF. In DNA form, the CDR3 reads TGTGCCAGCAGCCCTGCCGGGTATACCGGGGAGCTGTTTTTT.